Following are 24 T cell receptor beta chains from one sample sequenced in a study of identifying expanded T cells in peripheral blood. The data were produced by immunoSEQ multiplex PCR, yet TCRdb's version contains in-frame clones alone and is incomplete. The repertoire consists of around 85,000 clones, with around nine tenths occurring once and the leading ten covering under 20%. The material sequenced was blood. The receptors derive from a person aged 18 to 69 in good health.

This clone has a single count. The chain links TRBV7-9 to TRBJ2-7; no definite D call. CDR1 and CDR2 from the germline V gene are SEHNR and FQNEAQ (reference sequence). The ends were cut back, 5 bases at V and 5 bases at J, with 10 bases in the middle. This CDR3 is built from 12 residues. CDR3 protein: CASSAARDEQYF. The DNA of the CDR3 is TGTGCCAGCAGCGCTGCTAGGGACGAGCAGTACTTC.

The chain employs TRBV6-5 and TRBJ2-5; D ambiguous. Per the germline V gene, CDR1 is MNHEY and CDR2 is SVGAGI. Trimming shortened V by 0 bases and J by 1 base, and 6 bases separated the two germline ends. The length of the CDR3 is 14 residues. CDR3 DNA: TGTGCCAGCAGTTACTCGCGAACCCAAGAGACCCAGTACTTC. This gives the protein CASSYSRTQETQYF.

The chain carries TRBV6-5 and TRBJ1-4; D uncertain. The CDR3 consists of 14 residues. V lost 5 bases and J 1 base, leaving 8 bases between the germline ends. Germline V lookup: CDR1 MNHEY, CDR2 SVGAGI. The CDR3 nucleotides are TGTGCCAGCAGTCCCGAAGGAACTAATGAAAAACTGTTTTTT. Protein sequence: CASSPEGTNEKLFF.

The V and J genes are TRBV6-5 and TRBJ2-7; D may match TRBD1 or TRBD2 (5 bases each). Germline V CDR1 and CDR2: MNHEY, SVGAGI. The CDR3 has 15 amino acids. V was clipped by 6 bases and J by 7 bases, with 22 bases between them. CDR3 nucleotides: TGTGCCAGCAGCCACTATGGGACGGACCCAGGAGAGCAGTACTTC. Its protein product is CASSHYGTDPGEQYF.

The J gene is TRBJ1-2, the V gene TRBV19, with D possibly TRBD1 on 6 matching bases. CDR3 size: 14 residues. Germline V gene data show CDR1 as LNHDA and CDR2 as SQIVND (reference sequence). Trimming removed 5 bases from V and 2 bases from J, with 12 bases in between. CDR3 bases: TGTGCCAGTAGTGTGACAGGTTCGAACTATGGCTACACCTTC. Translation gives CASSVTGSNYGYTF. The full variable domain, its missing parts supplied by reference TRBV19 and TRBJ1-2, is DGGITQSPKYLFRKEGQNVTLSCEQNLNHDAMYWYRQDPGQGLRLIYYSQIVNDFQKGDIAEGYSVSREKKESFPLTVTSAQKNPTAFYLCASSVTGSNYGYTFGSGTRLTVV.

This chain links TRBV5-4 with TRBJ2-1; 8 bases map to TRBD2. CDR3 length equals 13 residues. The junction had 4 bases not matched to a gene; V was cut back by 2 bases and J by 9 bases. Looked up from germline, CDR1 is SGHNT and CDR2 is YYREEE (reference sequence). CDR3 sequence (DNA): TGTGCCAGCAGCTTATCGGGGGGGACTGAGCAGTTCTTC. Its translation: CASSLSGGTEQFF.

This clone was counted between two and nine times. The chain has TRBV6-1 and TRBJ1-1; 7 bases map to TRBD1. The CDR3 extends over 13 amino acids. CDR1 and CDR2 from the germline V gene are MNHNS and SASEGT. The J segment lost 4 bases and the V segment lost 3 bases, leaving 2 bases of the junction unmatched. The CDR3 protein is CASSDQGGTEAFF. CDR3 in DNA: TGTGCCAGCAGTGACCAGGGGGGCACTGAAGCTTTCTTT.

V is TRBV6-6 and J is TRBJ1-2; D remains ambiguous. From germline, CDR1 is MNHNY and CDR2 SVGAGI (reference sequence). CDR3 length equals 15 residues. Trimming took off 2 bases at V and 1 base at J, with 11 bases between the two ends. The CDR3 coding sequence is TGTGCCAGCAGTTACGAGGGTGGGATTAACTATGGCTACACCTTC. It encodes CASSYEGGINYGYTF.

This chain uses TRBV5-6 with TRBJ2-1; D not certain. V gave up 1 base and J gave up 0 bases, with 17 bases separating them. The length of the CDR3 is 18 residues. CDR1 is SGHDT and CDR2 is YYEEEE in the germline V gene. DNA of the CDR3: TGTGCCAGCAGCTTGTTGACCGGACCGGTCGGCTCCTACAATGAGCAGTTCTTC. Encoded protein: CASSLLTGPVGSYNEQFF.

The J gene is TRBJ2-5, the V gene TRBV10-3; 15 nucleotides agree with TRBD2. The CDR3 runs 15 residues. V shed 6 bases, J shed 2 bases, and the junction held 1 base outside the gene matches. Germline V gives CDR1 ENHRY, CDR2 SYGVKD. The CDR3 DNA reads as TGTGCCATCAGCGGACTAGCGGGGGGGCAAGAGACCCAGTACTTC. Its protein is CAISGLAGGQETQYF.

V and J are TRBV30 and TRBJ1-1; no reliable D call. V was clipped by 3 bases and J by 0 bases, with 8 bases between them. The CDR3 totals 13 residues. The germline V gene encodes CDR1 GTSNPN and CDR2 SVGIG (reference sequence). The CDR3 DNA reads TGTGCCTGGAGAGGCGGAATGAACACTGAAGCTTTCTTT. It yields the protein CAWRGGMNTEAFF.

There are a few counts of this clone. This chain joins TRBV27 and TRBJ2-7, with 10 bases lining up with TRBD1. The trim removed 5 bases at V and 11 bases at J, leaving 9 bases unmatched. The CDR3 length is 13 residues. Per germline, CDR1 MNHEY and CDR2 SMNVEV (reference sequence). CDR3 in amino acids: CASSMRPGTGEYF. The DNA of the CDR3 is TGTGCCAGCAGTATGAGACCCGGGACAGGGGAGTACTTC.

The CDR3: CASSPYLGGAVDNIQYF. CDR3 DNA sequence: TGCGCCAGCAGCCCCTACTTAGGGGGGGCAGTAGATAACATTCAGTACTTC. The rearrangement uses TRBV4-3 and TRBJ2-4, with D perhaps TRBD2 (7 bases). The CDR3 runs 17 residues. In germline, CDR1 is LGHNA, CDR2 YSLEER. Trimming removed 4 bases at V and 7 bases at J, with 23 bases between.

The rearrangement joins TRBV4-2 to TRBJ1-5, with 8 bases aligning to TRBD1. V gave up 0 bases and J gave up 4 bases; unmatched junction bases: 5. Germline values: CDR1 LGHNA, CDR2 YNFKEQ. CDR3 length: 16 amino acids. CDR3 bases: TGTGCCAGCAGCCAAGATCCGGACAGGGATAATCAGCCCCAGCATTTT. This encodes CASSQDPDRDNQPQHF.

The chain combines TRBV7-2 with TRBJ1-5, with 7 positions matching TRBD1. This CDR3 has 14 amino acids. Unmatched junction bases numbered 3, after V lost 4 bases and J lost 3 bases. Germline loops: CDR1 SGHTA, CDR2 FQGNSA. The chain's CDR3 is CASSSGQNNQPQHF. The CDR3 nucleotides are TGTGCCAGCAGCTCGGGACAGAACAATCAGCCCCAGCATTTT.

The DNA for the CDR3 is TGTGCCAGCAGTTTGTGGGAAAGGGTCGCGAACACTGAAGCTTTCTTT. Encoded protein: CASSLWERVANTEAFF. This chain connects TRBV28 to TRBJ1-1, with unresolved D. V was cut by 3 bases and J by 1 base, with 15 bases left in between. This CDR3 comprises 16 residues. The germline V gene encodes CDR1 MDHEN and CDR2 SYDVKM. The variable domain in full, with the rest retrieved from reference TRBV28 and TRBJ1-1, is DVKVTQSSRYLVKRTGEKVFLECVQDMDHENMFWYRQDPGLGLRLIYFSYDVKMKEKGDIPEGYSVSREKKERFSLILESASTNQTSMYLCASSLWERVANTEAFFGQGTRLTVV.

The V call is TRBV14, the J call TRBJ1-1; no clear D. Per germline, CDR1 SGHDN and CDR2 FVKESK. V was pared by 0 bases and J by 5 bases, with 1 base between. The CDR3 covers 11 residues. The CDR3 is CASSQETEAFF. The CDR3 DNA reads as TGTGCCAGCAGCCAAGAAACTGAAGCTTTCTTT.

This chain connects TRBV2 to TRBJ1-1, with D unclear. The CDR3 is made up of 11 amino acids. V was clipped by 10 bases and J by 0 bases, with 6 bases between them. Germline V lookup: CDR1 SNHLY, CDR2 FYNNEI. The CDR3, as DNA: TGTGCCACCTCTTTGAACACTGAAGCTTTCTTT. Protein: CATSLNTEAFF.

This chain uses TRBV5-6 with TRBJ2-5; D not certain. The CDR3 length is 14 residues. CDR1 is SGHDT and CDR2 is YYEEEE in the germline V gene. Deletions cut 0 bases from V and 2 bases from J, with 8 bases between. The CDR3 nucleotides read TGTGCCAGCAGCTTGGGATGGGAACAAGAGACCCAGTACTTC. This translates into CASSLGWEQETQYF.

This rearrangement joins TRBV5-6 to TRBJ2-3; 7 bases agree with TRBD1. The CDR3 contains 17 residues. The germline V gene encodes CDR1 SGHDT and CDR2 YYEEEE. V shed 0 bases, J shed 4 bases, and the junction held 11 bases outside the gene matches. The CDR3 protein is CASSLGFRGRRPDTQYF. CDR3 nucleotide sequence: TGTGCCAGCAGCTTGGGGTTCAGGGGGAGACGGCCAGATACGCAGTATTTT.

CDR3 sequence (DNA): TGTGCCAGCAGTTTATCACCGCCGGGTCTGGGAGGAAACACCATATATTTT. As protein: CASSLSPPGLGGNTIYF. This chain uses TRBV27 with TRBJ1-3; D remains ambiguous. Germline V gives CDR1 MNHEY, CDR2 SMNVEV (reference sequence). V was shortened by 0 bases and J by 4 bases, with 16 bases between the two germline ends. There are 17 residues in the CDR3.

The chain combines TRBV7-2 with TRBJ2-5; TRBD2 matches 9 bases. Germline trimming cut 2 bases from V and 2 bases from J; bases unmatched to any gene: 3. The CDR3 spans 15 residues. CDR1 and CDR2 from the germline V gene are SGHTA and FQGNSA. CDR3 bases: TGTGCCAGCAGCTTAAATAGCGGGGGACAAGAGACCCAGTACTTC. Encoded protein: CASSLNSGGQETQYF.

In DNA form, the CDR3 reads TGTGCCAGCTCACCGCAGGGGGTTAGCTATGGCTACACCTTC. Its protein product is CASSPQGVSYGYTF. The genes are TRBV18 and TRBJ1-2; 7 nucleotides agree with TRBD1. Unmatched junction bases numbered 5, after V lost 3 bases and J lost 4 bases. Looked up from germline, CDR1 is KGHSH and CDR2 is LQKENI. The length of the CDR3 is 14 residues.

The V and J genes are TRBV9 and TRBJ2-5; TRBD2 aligns across 9 bases. The CDR3 has 13 amino acids. Germline CDR1 and CDR2: SGDLS and YYNGEE. The V and J ends lost 7 bases and 7 bases, in that order; junction bases with no gene match: 8. The CDR3 loop is CASATLSGGTQYF. As DNA, the CDR3 is TGTGCCAGCGCGACTCTTAGCGGGGGGACCCAGTACTTC.